Described below is a single T cell receptor (beta chain) sequence and its context. The protocol was immunoSEQ multiplex PCR, while the TCRdb copy is restricted to in-frame clones and leaves out a portion. Among a few million clones listed, approximately 92% were seen once. The data were taken from a study of shared clonotypes between healthy human individuals. At the level of the study: Donors were a couple of women and a few men aged 18 to 49.

V was pared by 5 bases and J by 6 bases, with 9 bases of the junction left unmatched. The CDR3 runs 14 residues. Germline V gene data show CDR1 as SGHAT and CDR2 as FQNNGV. The chain couples TRBV11-2 to TRBJ1-2, with TRBD1 identical over 7 bases. Specimen: naive CD4+ T cells sorted from blood. Sample subset: CD45RA+ positively selected. The receptor was isolated from a man younger than 30 in good health. In DNA form, the CDR3 reads TGTGCCAGCAGCGCCCTGACAGGGCTTGATGGCTACACCTTC. Protein: CASSALTGLDGYTF.